The clone carrying this T cell receptor (beta chain) occurred once. Antigen unknown. Clones were sequenced by immunoSEQ multiplex PCR, and TCRdb holds only the in-frame ones, with some missing. Of 130,000 to 150,000 clones in the sample, roughly 91% were seen once. V was trimmed by 3 bases and J by 2 bases, leaving 12 bases between them. The CDR3 is made up of 15 amino acids. The source of the sample is a study of cytomegalovirus exposure and HLA in healthy donors. The study, taken as a whole, reports: Cytomegalovirus association was listed for 170 or so TCR beta chains. CMV antigen specificity was confirmed in vitro for a few CMV-associated chains.

The donors were part of the roughly 130-subject validation cohort, which stood apart from the roughly 730-subject first cohort. The source material was PBMCs. This TCR came from a woman under 30 in good health and CMV-seropositive. V is TRBV5-3 and J is TRBJ2-1, with D possibly TRBD1 on 6 matching bases. TRBV5-3 is an ORF, and what it does is uncertain. The CDR3: CARSSGTPTYNEQFF. The CDR3 region has the DNA TGTGCCAGAAGCTCCGGGACACCAACCTACAATGAGCAGTTCTTC.